These T cell receptor beta chains were read from a single sample in a study of T-cell memory formation after mild COVID-19. In TCRdb, the 5' RACE reads were re-called with MiXCR into one record per CDR3 protein. The table includes about 410,000 distinct CDR3 sequences, over 15% detected once. Sequencing was done on a sample of PBMCs or a T cell subset sorted from them (not recorded which). The origin of the receptors is a man between 18 and 35 years old who had mild COVID-19 (a few samples of this study predate the infection). Cell type and time point are not known. CDR3s include the opening cysteine and the closing phenylalanine or tryptophan. A D gene is named only where the DNA matches it firmly. Not every row has a clone size; where given, it reads once, few, many or a size class.

J: TRBJ2-5; size: many; D: TRBD2; V: TRBV5-1; CDR3: CASSLLGTSGGHQETQYF; DNA: TGCGCCAGCAGCTTGCTCGGTACTAGCGGGGGTCACCAAGAGACCCAGTACTTC
J: TRBJ1-1; size: NA; D: NA; V: TRBV29-1; CDR3: CSVPGRQNTEAFF; DNA: TGCAGCGTTCCGGGACGGCAGAACACTGAAGCTTTCTTT
J: TRBJ2-2; size: NA; D: NA; V: TRBV20-1; CDR3: CSARDIQKTVNTGELFF; DNA: TGCAGTGCTAGAGATATACAGAAGACGGTAAACACCGGGGAGCTGTTTTTT
J: TRBJ1-6; size: NA; D: NA; V: TRBV18; CDR3: CASSPGMRVASPLHF; DNA: TGTGCCAGCTCACCGGGCATGAGGGTGGCATCACCCCTCCACTTT
J: TRBJ2-3; size: few; D: TRBD2; V: TRBV6-1; CDR3: CASSLAGSSTDTQYF; DNA: TGTGCCAGCAGTTTAGCGGGGTCCTCCACAGATACGCAGTATTTT
J: TRBJ1-1; size: few; D: NA; V: TRBV19; CDR3: CASSMFGMTEAFF; DNA: TGTGCCAGTAGTATGTTCGGGATGACTGAAGCTTTCTTT
J: TRBJ1-1; size: few; D: TRBD1; V: TRBV9; CDR3: CASSVGDRVTEAFF; DNA: TGTGCCAGCAGCGTAGGGGACAGGGTCACTGAAGCTTTCTTT
J: TRBJ1-2; size: NA; D: NA; V: TRBV27; CDR3: CASGWKGHNHGYTF; DNA: TGTGCCAGCGGATGGAAGGGACATAACCATGGCTACACCTTC
J: TRBJ2-1; size: many; D: NA; V: TRBV2; CDR3: CASTPGYNEQFF; DNA: TGTGCCAGCACGCCTGGCTACAATGAGCAGTTCTTC
J: TRBJ2-7; size: few; D: TRBD1; V: TRBV5-6; CDR3: CASSLDPAGDSTEQYF; DNA: TGTGCCAGCAGCTTAGATCCCGCCGGGGACAGCACCGAGCAGTACTTC
J: TRBJ2-3; size: NA; D: TRBD2; V: TRBV20-1; CDR3: CSARLLLAGGRADTQYF; DNA: TGCAGTGCCCGACTACTCCTAGCGGGGGGGCGTGCAGATACGCAGTATTTT
J: TRBJ2-5; size: few; D: NA; V: TRBV14; CDR3: CASSLLQGGQETQYF; DNA: TGTGCCAGCAGCCTATTACAGGGAGGGCAAGAGACCCAGTACTTC
J: TRBJ2-3; size: NA; D: NA; V: TRBV7-2; CDR3: CASSFARGAQYF; DNA: TGTGCCAGCAGCTTTGCCAGGGGGGCGCAGTATTTT
J: TRBJ2-1; size: NA; D: TRBD2; V: TRBV9; CDR3: CASSVAGLAGNNEQFF; DNA: TGTGCCAGCAGCGTAGCTGGACTAGCGGGGAACAATGAGCAGTTCTTC
J: TRBJ2-2; size: few; D: NA; V: TRBV12-5; CDR3: CASGFGLAGTGELFF; DNA: TGTGCTAGTGGTTTTGGGCTAGCAGGGACCGGGGAGCTGTTTTTT
J: TRBJ2-1; size: NA; D: TRBD2; V: TRBV5-8; CDR3: CASSLRGGLGEQFF; DNA: TGTGCCAGCAGCTTGCGGGGGGGCCTTGGTGAGCAGTTCTTC
J: TRBJ2-7; size: NA; D: TRBD2; V: TRBV7-2; CDR3: CASSNPSGGPGLARHRRYEQYF; DNA: TGTGCCAGCAGCAACCCCTCTGGGGGACCGGGACTAGCTCGGCACCGGCGATACGAGCAGTACTTC
J: TRBJ1-3; size: NA; D: NA; V: TRBV6-5; CDR3: CASSGGTSGNTIYF; DNA: TGTGCCAGCAGCGGAGGAACCTCTGGAAACACCATATATTTT
J: TRBJ1-3; size: NA; D: NA; V: TRBV28; CDR3: CASSLGWGGKTGNTIYF; DNA: TGTGCCAGCAGTTTGGGGTGGGGCGGGAAGACTGGAAACACCATATATTTT
J: TRBJ2-3; size: NA; D: NA; V: TRBV20-1; CDR3: CSADLPDGYTQYF; DNA: TGCAGTGCGGACCTTCCCGACGGGTATACGCAGTATTTT
J: TRBJ2-1; size: NA; D: NA; V: TRBV10-3; CDR3: CAISERDNEQFF; DNA: TGTGCCATCAGTGAGAGAGACAATGAGCAGTTCTTC
J: TRBJ1-1; size: NA; D: NA; V: TRBV6-6; CDR3: CASRLERGTEAFF; DNA: TGTGCCAGCAGACTAGAAAGAGGTACTGAAGCTTTCTTT
J: TRBJ2-3; size: NA; D: NA; V: TRBV7-8; CDR3: CASMLRIRGGRTDTQYF; DNA: TGTGCCAGCATGCTTAGAATCAGGGGGGGACGCACAGATACGCAGTATTTT
J: TRBJ1-5; size: few; D: NA; V: TRBV7-2; CDR3: CASSPTGTQPQHF; DNA: TGTGCCAGCAGCCCAACAGGGACTCAGCCCCAGCATTTT
J: TRBJ2-2; size: many; D: NA; V: TRBV6-2/TRBV6-3; CDR3: CASSYSGGTGELFF; DNA: TGTGCCAGCAGTTACTCAGGGGGCACCGGGGAGCTGTTTTTT
J: TRBJ1-2; size: NA; D: NA; V: TRBV24-1; CDR3: CAIRGNYGYTF; DNA: TGTGCTATCAGGGGTAACTATGGCTACACCTTC
J: TRBJ1-1; size: few; D: NA; V: TRBV7-2; CDR3: CASSLAGGPFF; DNA: TGTGCCAGCAGCTTAGCAGGGGGACCTTTCTTT
J: TRBJ1-5; size: NA; D: TRBD1; V: TRBV24-1; CDR3: CATSDPDRAGQPQHF; DNA: TGTGCCACCAGTGACCCGGACAGGGCGGGTCAGCCCCAGCATTTT
J: TRBJ2-2; size: NA; D: TRBD1; V: TRBV28; CDR3: CASSPPGQGSNTGELFF; DNA: TGTGCCAGCAGCCCGCCGGGACAGGGGTCGAACACCGGGGAGCTGTTTTTT
J: TRBJ2-3; size: many; D: TRBD2; V: TRBV27; CDR3: CASSLSSGDSTDTQYF; DNA: TGTGCCAGCAGTTTATCGAGCGGGGATAGCACAGATACGCAGTATTTT
J: TRBJ1-1; size: many; D: NA; V: TRBV23-1; CDR3: CASSQTERGPEAFF; DNA: TGCGCCAGCAGTCAGACTGAGAGGGGCCCTGAAGCTTTCTTT
J: TRBJ2-2; size: NA; D: TRBD1; V: TRBV5-6; CDR3: CASSFPTTGKLVTGELFF; DNA: TGTGCCAGCAGCTTTCCCACGACAGGGAAACTCGTCACCGGGGAGCTGTTTTTT
J: TRBJ2-1; size: few; D: NA; V: TRBV15; CDR3: CAAGGLNEQFF; DNA: TGTGCCGCCGGGGGGCTAAATGAGCAGTTCTTC
J: TRBJ1-2; size: few; D: NA; V: TRBV6-2/TRBV6-3; CDR3: CASSTPEFTGGPDRPAYTYTF; DNA: TGTGCCAGCAGTACGCCGGAGTTTACCGGGGGACCTGACAGGCCTGCTTACACCTACACCTTC
J: TRBJ2-2; size: many; D: TRBD1; V: TRBV5-1; CDR3: CASSSNRGLDGSNTGELFF; DNA: TGCGCCAGCAGCTCCAACAGGGGTCTAGACGGTTCGAACACCGGGGAGCTGTTTTTT
J: TRBJ1-4; size: few; D: NA; V: TRBV7-9; CDR3: CASSLQGTEKLFF; DNA: TGTGCCAGCAGCTTGCAGGGAACTGAAAAACTGTTTTTT
J: TRBJ2-2; size: NA; D: TRBD1; V: TRBV5-5; CDR3: CASSSQGAMNTGELFF; DNA: TGTGCCAGCAGCTCCCAGGGGGCGATGAACACCGGGGAGCTGTTTTTT
J: TRBJ2-4; size: many; D: TRBD2; V: TRBV7-2; CDR3: CASSLVAGGAKNIQYF; DNA: TGTGCCAGCAGCTTAGTAGCGGGTGGTGCCAAAAACATTCAGTACTTC
J: TRBJ1-6; size: once; D: NA; V: TRBV27; CDR3: CASSFLGLGSPLHF; DNA: TGTGCCAGCAGTTTTCTGGGTTTGGGGTCACCCCTCCACTTT
J: TRBJ2-2; size: many; D: NA; V: TRBV4-3; CDR3: CASSQVGGGPGELFF; DNA: TGCGCCAGCAGCCAAGTAGGGGGGGGGCCCGGGGAGCTGTTTTTT
J: TRBJ2-2; size: NA; D: NA; V: TRBV3-1; CDR3: CASSQYPGSAGELFF; DNA: TGTGCCAGCAGCCAATATCCGGGGTCGGCCGGGGAGCTGTTTTTT
J: TRBJ2-3; size: many; D: TRBD1; V: TRBV5-1; CDR3: CASSFEWDSYDTQYF; DNA: TGCGCCAGCAGCTTCGAATGGGACAGCTATGATACGCAGTATTTT
J: TRBJ2-1; size: few; D: NA; V: TRBV7-6; CDR3: CASSPRDSSYNEQFF; DNA: TGTGCCAGCAGCCCGCGGGACAGCTCCTACAATGAGCAGTTCTTC
J: TRBJ1-1; size: NA; D: NA; V: TRBV3-1; CDR3: CASSQGAGSRGTEAFF; DNA: TGTGCCAGCAGCCAAGGGGCAGGGTCCCGGGGGACTGAAGCTTTCTTT
J: TRBJ2-2; size: few; D: NA; V: TRBV4-1; CDR3: CASSQGGTSSTGELFF; DNA: TGCGCCAGCAGCCAAGGAGGAACTAGCAGCACCGGGGAGCTGTTTTTT
J: TRBJ1-5; size: few; D: NA; V: TRBV24-1; CDR3: CATPTPGTGYSNQPQHF; DNA: TGTGCCACGCCTACCCCAGGGACGGGTTATAGCAATCAGCCCCAGCATTTT
J: TRBJ2-1; size: NA; D: NA; V: TRBV6-2/TRBV6-3; CDR3: CASSYLVGVSVNEQFF; DNA: TGTGCCAGCAGTTACCTAGTGGGGGTTTCAGTCAATGAGCAGTTCTTC
J: TRBJ1-6; size: few; D: TRBD1; V: TRBV12-3/TRBV12-4; CDR3: CASSRTGTGNSPLHF; DNA: TGTGCCAGCAGCCGGACCGGGACAGGGAATTCACCCCTCCACTTT
J: TRBJ1-3; size: few; D: TRBD1; V: TRBV6-6; CDR3: CASSYSDRAGNTIYF; DNA: TGTGCCAGCAGTTACTCCGACAGGGCTGGAAACACCATATATTTT
J: TRBJ1-3; size: few; D: TRBD1; V: TRBV7-9; CDR3: CASSLNVGQGLNSGNTIYF; DNA: TGTGCCAGCAGCTTAAACGTGGGACAGGGGCTAAACTCTGGAAACACCATATATTTT